Given below is one T cell receptor (beta chain) in context. Profiled with immunoSEQ multiplex PCR; TCRdb holds only in-frame clones, not every one. Of roughly 2.5 million clones detected, approximately 92% appear once; the ten largest clones hold more than 0.12%. This specimen comes from a study of shared clonotypes between healthy human individuals. The germline gives CDR1 MNHEY, CDR2 SVGAGI. Trimming took 6 bases from V and 3 from J, leaving 12 bases between them. CDR3 length: 13 residues. Naive CD4+ cells were CD45RA-selected; the remaining cells were memory. The chain joins TRBV6-5 to TRBJ2-7; D remains ambiguous. This clonotype was obtained from a man aged 18 to 30 in good health. The material sequenced was naive CD4+ T cells sorted from blood. The sample's subset: CD45RA+ positively selected. Here the CDR3 DNA reads TGTGCCAGCAGCCCACCAGGCCTCTACGAGCAGTACTTC. Translated: CASSPPGLYEQYF.